Given below is one T cell receptor (beta chain) in context. Germline CDR1 SGHRS, CDR2 YFSETQ. J gave up 5 bases and V 0 bases, and 11 bases lay outside the gene matches. The CDR3 is 17 residues long. The source of the sample is a study of blood T cell repertoires in COVID-19. In the study's own analysis: Reference gene primers were amplified, and this amplification served to estimate nucleated cell counts. The protocol was immunoSEQ multiplex PCR, while the TCRdb copy is restricted to in-frame clones and leaves out a portion. That table is the source of V, J and clone size, and D and trimming were worked out from the DNA. The table has some 350,000 clones, less than 90% seen once; the top ten hold 2.5% to 3%. Cohorts were determined from participant-reported clinical history.

V usage is TRBV5-1 and J usage is TRBJ2-1; 7 nucleotides agree with TRBD2. The TCR sequence derives from a woman in her thirties who had recovered from COVID-19. The material sequenced was PBMCs or T cells enriched from blood (not recorded which). The DNA for the CDR3 is TGCGCCAGCAGCTTGGCCAGCTTCGCGGGGGAAAACAATGAGCAGTTCTTC. This codes for CASSLASFAGENNEQFF.